Following are 32 T cell receptor beta chains from one sample sequenced in a study of blood T cell repertoires in COVID-19. Profiled with immunoSEQ multiplex PCR; TCRdb holds only in-frame clones, not every one. The table lists 75,000 to 90,000 clones, roughly 80% of them singletons. Sequencing was done on a sample of peripheral blood. Every receptor here comes from a woman aged 40 to 50 with active or convalescent COVID-19.

The chain combines TRBV28 with TRBJ2-7, with 8 nucleotides matching TRBD1. The CDR3 sequence is 14 residues long. Germline-derived CDR1 and CDR2 are MDHEN and SYDVKM. The junction had 7 bases not matched to a gene; V was cut back by 3 bases and J by 6 bases. CDR3 residues: CASSFPDRGGEQYF. CDR3 nucleotides: TGTGCCAGCAGTTTCCCCGACAGGGGCGGCGAGCAGTACTTC.

The V and J genes are TRBV6-2 or TRBV6-3 and TRBJ2-3, with D unclear. The CDR3 runs to 13 residues. Germline-derived CDR1 and CDR2 are MNHEY and SVGEGT. Deletions cut 6 bases from V and 4 bases from J, with 11 bases between. CDR3 in amino acids: CASSPPKSDTQYF. For the CDR3, the DNA is TGTGCCAGCAGCCCACCTAAATCAGATACGCAGTATTTT.

This clone came up once. V usage is TRBV10-3 and J usage is TRBJ1-5; 7 positions agree with TRBD1. This CDR3 has 14 amino acids. Germline lookup yields CDR1 ENHRY and CDR2 SYGVKD. With V trimmed by 6 bases and J by 6 bases, 8 bases remained unmatched. CDR3 nucleotide sequence: TGTGCCATCAGCTCCGACAGGGTCGGTCAGCCCCAGCATTTT. Translated, it gives CAISSDRVGQPQHF.

The chain is built from TRBV28 and TRBJ2-2; D perhaps matches TRBD2 (5 bases). The germline gives CDR1 MDHEN, CDR2 SYDVKM. The V end was cut by 6 bases, the J end by 0 bases, with 8 bases between. CDR3 length: 14 residues. In nucleotides, the CDR3 is TGTGCCAGCAGGGCCGGGACGAACACCGGGGAGCTGTTTTTT. It specifies CASRAGTNTGELFF.

This clone was seen only a few times. V and J are TRBV19 and TRBJ2-1; 15 bases agree with TRBD2. Trimming took 5 bases from V and 3 from J; bases not matched to a gene: 5. The CDR3 length is 17 residues. Germline V gene sequence: CDR1 LNHDA, CDR2 SQIVND (reference sequence). CDR3 bases: TGTGCCAGTAGTCCAGGGACTAGCGGGGGGAACTACAATGAGCAGTTCTTC. Its protein is CASSPGTSGGNYNEQFF.

This clone appeared once. The rearrangement joins TRBV6-6 to TRBJ2-6; no clear D. Germline-derived CDR1 and CDR2 are MNHNY and SVGAGI (reference sequence). Deletions cut 6 bases from V and 4 bases from J, with 13 bases between. This CDR3 is built from 15 residues. As DNA, the CDR3 is TGTGCCAGCAGCCACACCATGGGCGGGGCCAACGTCCTGACTTTC. This gives the protein CASSHTMGGANVLTF.

The J gene is TRBJ1-2, the V gene TRBV4-3, with D perhaps TRBD1 (6 bases). The CDR3 totals 14 residues. Trimming took 0 bases from V and 2 from J, leaving 7 bases between them. From germline, CDR1 is LGHNA and CDR2 YSLEER. CDR3 amino acids: CASSQERGNYGYTF. The CDR3 DNA reads as TGCGCCAGCAGCCAAGAGAGGGGGAACTATGGCTACACCTTC.

The rearrangement uses TRBV4-1 and TRBJ2-3; D is uncertain. The V end lost 8 bases, the J end lost 0 bases, and 9 bases lay between the germline ends. Germline loops: CDR1 MGHRA, CDR2 YSYEKL. The CDR3 contains 13 residues. CDR3 in amino acids: CASAYRSTDTQYF. CDR3 coding DNA: TGCGCCAGCGCCTACCGAAGCACAGATACGCAGTATTTT.

This chain connects TRBV6-6 to TRBJ2-5, with TRBD1 matching over 9 bases. Unmatched junction bases numbered 3, after V lost 8 bases and J lost 5 bases. The CDR3 extends over 12 amino acids. Germline loops: CDR1 MNHNY, CDR2 SVGAGI (reference sequence). The CDR3 region is CASVGQGETQYF. CDR3 sequence (DNA): TGTGCCAGCGTTGGACAGGGGGAGACCCAGTACTTC.

This rearrangement joins TRBV7-2 to TRBJ2-5, with D possibly being TRBD1 (5 bases). With 5 bases removed from V and 2 bases from J, the gap between germline ends came to 18 bases. Per the germline V gene, CDR1 is SGHTA and CDR2 is FQGNSA. This CDR3 spans 16 amino acids. CDR3 bases: TGTGCCAGCAGCGCTATCTCAGGGCTCCCTCAAGAGACCCAGTACTTC. Translated: CASSAISGLPQETQYF. Together with reference TRBV7-2 and TRBJ2-5, the CDR3 gives the full variable domain: GAGVSQSPSNKVTEKGKDVELRCDPISGHTALYWYRQSLGQGLEFLIYFQGNSAPDKSGLPSDRFSAERTGGSVSTLTIQRTQQEDSAVYLCASSAISGLPQETQYFGPGTRLLVL.

This chain links TRBV4-2 with TRBJ1-5; 11 bases agree with TRBD1. The CDR3 extends over 14 amino acids. Germline lookup yields CDR1 LGHNA and CDR2 YNFKEQ. V lost 5 bases, J lost 5 bases, and 2 bases stayed unmatched. CDR3 coding DNA: TGTGCCAGCAGCTCGGGACAGGGGGATCAGCCCCAGCATTTT. It codes for CASSSGQGDQPQHF.

The chain couples TRBV18 to TRBJ1-5, with TRBD1 matching 9 bases. The ends lost 6 bases at V and 6 bases at J; junction bases unmatched: 6. The CDR3 covers 14 residues. Per germline, CDR1 KGHSH and CDR2 LQKENI. CDR3 amino acids: CASSQQGAGQPQHF. CDR3 bases: TGTGCCAGCTCGCAACAGGGGGCAGGTCAGCCCCAGCATTTT.

J is TRBJ2-1 and V is TRBV11-1, with TRBD1 matching over 8 bases. Germline-derived CDR1 and CDR2 are SGHAT and FQDESV (reference sequence). The CDR3 is made up of 15 amino acids. V lost 1 base and J lost 5; bases outside the gene matches: 4. The CDR3 sequence is CASSLEGQAHNEQFF. The DNA for the CDR3 is TGTGCCAGCAGCTTAGAGGGACAGGCCCACAATGAGCAGTTCTTC.

The J gene is TRBJ2-1, the V gene TRBV24-1, with 8 bases lining up with TRBD2. Germline CDR1 and CDR2: KGHDR and SFDVKD. CDR3 length: 14 residues. Trimming removed 3 bases from V and 7 bases from J; junction bases left unmatched: 4. The CDR3 DNA reads TGTGCCACCAGTGATAGCGGGGGAGGAAATGAGCAGTTCTTC. Protein product: CATSDSGGGNEQFF.

This clone was seen once. V usage is TRBV18 and J usage is TRBJ2-5, with 7 positions matching TRBD1. Germline CDR1 reads KGHSH; CDR2 reads LQKENI. The CDR3 is made up of 13 amino acids. The junction had 4 bases not matched to a gene; V was cut back by 5 bases and J by 4 bases. The CDR3, as DNA: TGTGCCAGCTCAAGGGACAGTATAGAGACCCAGTACTTC. This encodes CASSRDSIETQYF.

The CDR3 sequence is CASTPGLGHTDTQYF. As DNA, the CDR3 is TGTGCCAGCACTCCGGGACTAGGGCACACAGATACGCAGTATTTT. The genes are TRBV27 and TRBJ2-3; the match to TRBD2 covers 8 bases. The CDR3 consists of 15 residues. The V gene's germline CDR1 is MNHEY and CDR2 SMNVEV (reference sequence). J gave up 2 bases and V 7 bases, and 8 bases lay outside the gene matches.

This sequence joins TRBV23-1 and TRBJ1-1; 7 nucleotides match TRBD1. Being an ORF, TRBV23-1 has a function that is uncertain. The CDR3 totals 19 residues. Trimming cost V 2 bases and J 0 bases; bases outside gene matches: 15. CDR3 region: CASSQKPLRQGGMNTEAFF. As DNA, the CDR3 is TGCGCCAGCAGTCAAAAACCCCTGCGACAGGGCGGAATGAACACTGAAGCTTTCTTT.

The rearrangement links TRBV4-1 to TRBJ1-2; D is undetermined. Germline assignment: CDR1 MGHRA and CDR2 YSYEKL. V was shortened by 4 bases and J by 5 bases, with 26 bases between the two germline ends. This CDR3 spans 18 amino acids. CDR3 nucleotide sequence: TGCGCCAGCAGCCTAGAAAGAGTCAGTCCTTGGAGGGCTTATGGCTACACCTTC. Its protein product is CASSLERVSPWRAYGYTF.

This rearrangement joins TRBV11-2 to TRBJ1-6; 7 nucleotides match TRBD1. CDR1 is SGHAT and CDR2 is FQNNGV in the germline V gene. The CDR3 has 19 amino acids. The junction had 15 bases not matched to a gene; V was cut back by 0 bases and J by 7 bases. DNA of the CDR3: TGTGCCAGCAGCTTAGATCCCCCCGACAGGGCCCCAGGGAATTCACCCCTCCACTTT. This gives the protein CASSLDPPDRAPGNSPLHF.

The chain couples TRBV30 to TRBJ2-4; D gene uncertain. This CDR3 region has 12 residues. Deletions cut 0 bases from V and 6 bases from J, with 6 bases between. The germline V gene encodes CDR1 GTSNPN and CDR2 SVGIG (reference sequence). The CDR3 region is CAWSVVGNIQYF. The CDR3 coding sequence is TGTGCCTGGAGTGTAGTCGGAAACATTCAGTACTTC.

The chain combines TRBV11-2 with TRBJ2-3; D is unresolved. CDR3 length equals 16 residues. Trimming took off 1 base at V and 0 bases at J, with 11 bases between the two ends. CDR1 is SGHAT and CDR2 is FQNNGV in the germline V gene. The DNA of the CDR3 is TGTGCCAGCAGCTTAGGATCCAGGCCTAGCACAGATACGCAGTATTTT. It encodes CASSLGSRPSTDTQYF.

The J gene is TRBJ1-1, the V gene TRBV10-1; D may be TRBD1 (5 bases). Germline-derived CDR1 and CDR2 are WNHNN and SYGVQD (reference sequence). The CDR3 totals 13 residues. V was trimmed by 7 bases and J by 4 bases, leaving 13 bases between them. The CDR3 DNA reads TGCGCCAGCATTAGGACACGACTCACTGAAGCTTTCTTT. Its translation is CASIRTRLTEAFF.

The chain's CDR3 is CASSLSPGANYGYTF. Written as DNA, the CDR3 is TGTGCCAGCAGCTTATCCCCAGGGGCTAACTATGGCTACACCTTC. The gene calls are TRBV11-2 and TRBJ1-2; the D gene is possibly TRBD1 (6 bases). Germline CDR1 reads SGHAT; CDR2 reads FQNNGV. V dropped 2 bases and J dropped 0 bases, with 10 bases sitting between them. The CDR3 runs 15 residues.

Comments on this clone: The same CDR3 arises from other DNA sequences in this sample as well. The rearrangement links TRBV7-9 to TRBJ2-7; D is perhaps TRBD1 (5 bases). V lost 3 bases to trimming and J lost 5 bases, with 11 bases between them. The CDR3 consists of 13 residues. Germline CDR1 is SEHNR and CDR2 is FQNEAQ (reference sequence). The CDR3 protein is CASSLGRGNEQYF. The CDR3, as DNA: TGTGCCAGCAGCTTGGGGCGCGGAAACGAGCAGTACTTC. The whole variable domain, filled in from reference TRBV7-9 and TRBJ2-7, reads DTGVSQNPRHKITKRGQNVTFRCDPISEHNRLYWYRQTLGQGPEFLTYFQNEAQLEKSRLLSDRFSAERPKGSFSTLEIQRTEQGDSAMYLCASSLGRGNEQYFGPGTRLTVT.

The chain has TRBV2 and TRBJ1-5; no definite D call. Trimming cost V 2 bases and J 4 bases, with 9 bases left between them. In germline, CDR1 is SNHLY, CDR2 FYNNEI. There are 14 residues in the CDR3. The CDR3 nucleotides read TGTGCCAGCAGTGAACTTTCCCCGAATCAGCCCCAGCATTTT. Translating gives CASSELSPNQPQHF.

In this sample, this clone turned up once. The genes are TRBV4-2 and TRBJ2-7; a possible D gene is TRBD2 (6 bases). The germline V and J ends were trimmed by 0 bases and 4 bases, with 19 bases remaining between them. The CDR3 totals 17 residues. Germline V gives CDR1 LGHNA, CDR2 YNFKEQ. CDR3 sequence: CASSQDPQRADKYEQYF. In DNA, the CDR3 is TGTGCCAGCAGCCAAGATCCCCAGCGGGCTGACAAATACGAGCAGTACTTC.

This clone came up a few times. This sequence joins TRBV5-4 and TRBJ2-2; 9 positions match TRBD2. The germline V gene encodes CDR1 SGHNT and CDR2 YYREEE (reference sequence). Unmatched junction bases numbered 7, after V lost 1 base and J lost 3 bases. This CDR3 region has 17 residues. DNA of the CDR3: TGTGCCAGCAGCTTGTTGCGGGGGGGCCTCGACACCGGGGAGCTGTTTTTT. Translation gives CASSLLRGGLDTGELFF.

The V and J genes are TRBV13 and TRBJ2-1, with 7 bases matching TRBD2. The germline V gene has CDR1 PRHDT and CDR2 FYEKMQ (reference sequence). V shed 3 bases and J 5 bases; nucleotides not matched to a gene: 7. The CDR3 runs 15 residues. Written as DNA, the CDR3 is TGTGCCAGCAGCTTGGGGCTAGCGGCCCACAATGAGCAGTTCTTC. Residues: CASSLGLAAHNEQFF.

The chain combines TRBV5-4 with TRBJ2-1; 12 bases match TRBD1. V lost 2 bases and J lost 7; bases outside the gene matches: 4. This CDR3 has 15 residues. Germline V gene data show CDR1 as SGHNT and CDR2 as YYREEE (reference sequence). The CDR3: CASSFGTGGYNEQFF. The CDR3 DNA sequence: TGTGCCAGCAGCTTCGGGACAGGGGGCTATAATGAGCAGTTCTTC.

The V gene is TRBV4-1, the J gene TRBJ2-7, with 10 positions matching TRBD1. The CDR3 loop spans 15 amino acids. With 3 bases clipped from V and 7 bases from J, the junction kept 9 bases outside the gene matches. Germline CDR1 is MGHRA and CDR2 is YSYEKL. The DNA of the CDR3 is TGCGCCAGCAGCCACCGGGACAGGGGATCCCGAGAGCAGTACTTC. It encodes CASSHRDRGSREQYF.

This clone was detected only a few times. This chain joins TRBV29-1 and TRBJ1-3; a possible D gene is TRBD1 (5 bases). Germline lookup yields CDR1 SQVTM and CDR2 ANQGSEA. The CDR3 has 15 residues. V lost 7 bases to trimming and J lost 0 bases, with 16 bases between them. The CDR3 DNA reads TGCAGCGCAAGACAGCACCCGAGCTCTGGAAACACCATATATTTT. Encoded protein: CSARQHPSSGNTIYF.

V and J are TRBV11-3 and TRBJ2-7, with TRBD1 matching 8 bases. Germline V gene sequence: CDR1 SGHNT, CDR2 YENEEA. This CDR3 is 13 amino acids long. This CDR3 is CATGTGGPYEQYF. The CDR3 region has the DNA TGTGCTACCGGGACAGGTGGGCCCTACGAGCAGTACTTC.